The entry that follows covers one T cell receptor beta chain sequence. This specimen belongs to a study of blood T cell repertoires in COVID-19. Germline CDR1 MDHEN, CDR2 SYDVKM. V dropped 3 bases and J dropped 2 bases, with 11 bases sitting between them. The CDR3 extends over 15 amino acids. Profiling relied on immunoSEQ multiplex PCR, and the TCRdb table lists in-frame clones only, not all of them. The repertoire has roughly 76,000 clones, around 89% of them found once; the top ten carry more than 11%. This clonotype was sampled from an older man with active or convalescent COVID-19. The chain couples TRBV28 to TRBJ1-3; possibly TRBD1 for D (5 bases). The sample was peripheral blood. The CDR3 here is CASSFSIGAGNTIYF. CDR3 DNA: TGTGCCAGCAGTTTTTCGATAGGGGCTGGAAACACCATATATTTT. Full variable domain (remainder filled in from reference TRBV28 and TRBJ1-3): DVKVTQSSRYLVKRTGEKVFLECVQDMDHENMFWYRQDPGLGLRLIYFSYDVKMKEKGDIPEGYSVSREKKERFSLILESASTNQTSMYLCASSFSIGAGNTIYFGEGSWLTVV.